The 3 T cell receptor beta chains given below trace back to one sample, sequenced in a study of cytomegalovirus exposure and HLA in healthy donors. PCR used 60 Vbeta primers and 13 Jbeta primers. Some clones are missing from TCRdb's copy, which holds only in-frame ones; the method was immunoSEQ multiplex PCR. The sample yields some 160,000 clones, 72% seen once. The sequenced material came from PBMCs. The receptors originated from a man in his forties in good health and CMV-seronegative.

This clone was counted a few times. The CDR3, as DNA: TGCGCCAGCAGCCAAAAAGAGTTCACTAATGAAAAACTGTTTTTT. Its translation: CASSQKEFTNEKLFF. The chain links TRBV4-1 to TRBJ1-4, with no clear D. This CDR3 region has 15 residues. In germline, CDR1 is MGHRA, CDR2 YSYEKL. The V end was cut by 2 bases, the J end by 2 bases, with 9 bases between.

This clone appeared a single time. The V call is TRBV7-2, the J call TRBJ2-1; 13 nucleotides agree with TRBD2. Germline CDR1 is SGHTA and CDR2 is FQGNSA. The V gene end was trimmed by 5 bases and the J gene end by 9 bases; junction bases not matched to a gene: 7. CDR3 size: 15 residues. In DNA, the CDR3 is TGTGCCAGCAGCCCTGGACTAGCGGGAGTAACTGAGCAGTTCTTC. As protein: CASSPGLAGVTEQFF. Based on the CDR3 plus reference TRBV7-2 and TRBJ2-1, the full variable domain is GAGVSQSPSNKVTEKGKDVELRCDPISGHTALYWYRQSLGQGLEFLIYFQGNSAPDKSGLPSDRFSAERTGGSVSTLTIQRTQQEDSAVYLCASSPGLAGVTEQFFGPGTRLTVL.

This chain joins TRBV14 and TRBJ2-3; tentative D call: TRBD2 (5 bases). The CDR3 consists of 16 residues. Germline assignment: CDR1 SGHDN and CDR2 FVKESK. With 2 bases removed from V and 2 bases from J, the gap between germline ends came to 14 bases. Here the CDR3 reads CASSQTGSRNTDTQYF. DNA of the CDR3: TGTGCCAGCAGCCAAACGGGAAGCAGGAACACAGATACGCAGTATTTT.